One T cell receptor beta chain is described in this entry. Its antigen is unknown. This sample was included in a study of untreated major depressive disorder. Regarding the study as a whole: TRBV05-01 (Vbeta 5.1) usage was higher in CD4+ T cells of depressed patients than controls.

V lost 6 bases, J lost 1 base, and 12 bases lay in between. Germline V CDR1 and CDR2: SGHTA, FQGNSA. This CDR3 comprises 14 residues. TCRdb keeps only in-frame clones here, not all; method: immunoSEQ multiplex PCR. The top ten clones hold roughly 0.31% of a sample with 20,000 to 25,000 clones, 85% to 95% of them seen once. The V gene is TRBV7-2, the J gene TRBJ1-1, with unresolved D. This TCR came from a man aged 30 to 39 in good health. Specimen: CD4+ T cells from PBMCs. DNA of the CDR3: TGTGCCAGCAGTCTCAGTCGAAGGAACACTGAAGCTTTCTTT. It codes for CASSLSRRNTEAFF.